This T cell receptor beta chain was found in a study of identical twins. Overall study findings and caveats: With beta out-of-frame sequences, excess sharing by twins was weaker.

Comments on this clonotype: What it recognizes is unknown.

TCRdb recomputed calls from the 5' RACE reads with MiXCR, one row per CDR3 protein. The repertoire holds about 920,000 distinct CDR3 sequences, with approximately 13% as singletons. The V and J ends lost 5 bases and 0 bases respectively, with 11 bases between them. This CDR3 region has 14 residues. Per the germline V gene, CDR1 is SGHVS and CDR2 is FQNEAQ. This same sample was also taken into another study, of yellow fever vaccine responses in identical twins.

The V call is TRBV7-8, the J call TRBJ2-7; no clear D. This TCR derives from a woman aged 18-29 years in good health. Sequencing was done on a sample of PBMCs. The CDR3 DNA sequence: TGTGCCAGCAGCAAGTCCGGCGTCTCCTACGAGCAGTACTTC. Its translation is CASSKSGVSYEQYF.